This is a list of T cell receptor beta chains from one sample in a study of T cell changes during pregnancy in multiple sclerosis. Profiled with immunoSEQ multiplex PCR; TCRdb holds only in-frame clones, not every one. The sample lists 100,000 or so clones, over 85% occurring once. The starting material was peripheral blood, obtained in the second trimester of pregnancy. These TCRs come from a female donor with multiple sclerosis, enrolled in a pregnancy study. The CDR3 runs from the conserved cysteine through the conserved F or W. D genes are given only for firm matches. Part of the rows lack a size; the others show once, few, many or a class for expanded clones.

clone_size	d_call	v_call	j_call	cdr3_aa	cdr3_nt
.	.	TRBV18	TRBJ1-1	CASSPDSRKQGNTEAFF	TGTGCCAGCTCACCAGATTCCAGGAAGCAGGGAAACACTGAAGCTTTCTTT
once	TRBD1	TRBV5-1	TRBJ1-6	CASSLDGTGNSPLHF	TGCGCCAGCAGCTTGGATGGGACAGGGAACTCACCCCTCCACTTT
.	.	TRBV7-9	TRBJ2-5	CASRREEETQYF	TGTGCCAGCAGGAGGGAGGAAGAGACCCAGTACTTC
.	TRBD1	TRBV7-3	TRBJ2-2	CASSQGQGPNTGELFF	TGTGCCAGCAGCCAAGGACAGGGACCGAACACCGGGGAGCTGTTTTTT
.	.	TRBV7-2	TRBJ1-2	CASSPGRDYGYTF	TGTGCCAGCAGTCCAGGGAGGGACTATGGCTACACCTTC
.	TRBD1	TRBV29-1	TRBJ2-7	CSVGGTGATYEQYF	TGCAGCGTTGGGGGAACAGGGGCAACCTACGAGCAGTACTTC
.	TRBD1	TRBV7-2	TRBJ2-7	CASSLMGRGLNEQYF	TGTGCCAGCAGCTTAATGGGCAGGGGGCTGAACGAGCAGTACTTC
.	TRBD1	TRBV2	TRBJ1-5	CASSQDRVNQPQHF	TGTGCCAGCAGTCAGGACAGGGTCAATCAGCCCCAGCATTTT
.	.	TRBV5-1	TRBJ2-1	CASSFYRYNEQFF	TGCGCCAGCAGCTTCTACAGATACAATGAGCAGTTCTTC
.	.	TRBV7-2	TRBJ2-6	CASSPQGTSGANVLTF	TGTGCCAGCAGCCCCCAAGGGACTTCTGGGGCCAACGTCCTGACTTTC
.	TRBD2	TRBV28	TRBJ2-7	CASSLMVAGGHEQYF	TGTGCCAGCAGTTTAATGGTAGCGGGAGGTCACGAGCAGTACTTC
.	TRBD1	TRBV7-2	TRBJ1-5	CASSPRQGQPQHF	TGTGCCAGCAGCCCGAGACAGGGGCAACCCCAGCATTTT
.	TRBD1	TRBV6-6	TRBJ1-1	CASRSQGATEAFF	TGTGCCAGCAGGTCACAGGGGGCGACTGAAGCTTTCTTT
.	TRBD2	TRBV6-6	TRBJ2-1	CASRPSGGGNEQFF	TGTGCCAGCAGACCTAGCGGGGGAGGGAATGAGCAGTTCTTC
.	TRBD1	TRBV2	TRBJ1-2	CASMPRDREPGPYGYTF	TGTGCCAGCATGCCCCGGGACAGGGAGCCGGGACCGTATGGCTACACCTTC
few	TRBD2	TRBV9	TRBJ2-3	CASKLAPSTDTQYF	TGTGCCAGCAAACTAGCGCCTAGCACAGATACGCAGTATTTT
.	.	TRBV30	TRBJ2-2	CAWSVHYTGELFF	TGTGCCTGGAGTGTACATTACACCGGGGAGCTGTTTTTT
.	.	TRBV6-5	TRBJ1-2	CASSPDSYGYTF	TGTGCCAGCAGTCCCGACAGCTATGGCTACACCTTC
many	.	TRBV12-1	TRBJ2-7	CASIHRVRGNF	TGTGCCAGCATCCACCGGGTCCGAGGAAACTTC
.	TRBD1	TRBV27	TRBJ1-6	CASSRKSGTAYNSPLHF	TGTGCCAGCAGTCGCAAATCCGGGACAGCCTATAATTCACCCCTCCACTTT
.	TRBD1	TRBV5-1	TRBJ1-1	CASSSQGGTEAFF	TGCGCCAGCAGCTCACAGGGGGGGACTGAAGCTTTCTTT
.	.	TRBV7-8	TRBJ2-7	CASSPRRATASRKYF	TGTGCCAGCAGCCCGAGGAGGGCGACAGCCTCAAGAAAGTACTTC
.	TRBD1	TRBV28	TRBJ1-2	CASSLGYLGTGQPPYGYTF	TGTGCCAGCAGTTTAGGATATCTCGGGACAGGGCAACCACCTTATGGCTACACCTTC
.	.	TRBV7-6	TRBJ1-4	CASSLKAGQGGEKLFF	TGTGCCAGCAGCTTAAAAGCGGGACAAGGCGGTGAAAAACTGTTTTTT
once	TRBD2	TRBV28	TRBJ2-7	CASSLPGGGTFYEQYF	TGTGCCAGCAGTTTACCGGGAGGGGGGACCTTTTACGAGCAGTACTTC
.	TRBD2	TRBV6-1	TRBJ2-7	CASSEALAGSPPYEQYF	TGTGCCAGCAGTGAGGCCCTAGCGGGATCGCCCCCCTACGAGCAGTACTTC